Below, 25 T cell receptor beta chains from the same sample are listed, as sequenced in a study of T cells in women clearing cervical HPV infection. Sequencing used immunoSEQ multiplex PCR; TCRdb keeps in-frame clones, though not all of them. This listing includes tens of thousands of clones. The sample consisted of blood buffy coat. The receptors stem from a woman between 18 and 75 years old with a cervical HPV16 infection that either progressed to CIN3+ or cleared (not recorded which).

Note on this clone: Read coverage stops 3 residues before the CDR3 terminus; the germline J gene supplies the remainder. The chain combines TRBV12-3 or TRBV12-4 with TRBJ1-1, with D uncertain. This CDR3 spans 12 amino acids. V was shortened by 6 bases and J by 1 base, with 6 bases between the two germline ends. CDR3 region: CASSPRNTEAFF. CDR3 bases read: TGTGCCAGCAGCCCCAGGAACACTGAA.

CDR3 sequence reads: CASSWDNYEQYF. Partial CDR3 DNA: TGTGCCAGCAGTTGGGACAACTACGAG. The chain has TRBV6-8 and TRBJ2-7, with D maybe TRBD1 (6 bases). Sequencing ends 3 residues short of the CDR3 end; the germline J gene provides the rest. The germline V and J ends were trimmed by 4 bases and 3 bases, with 7 bases remaining between them. This CDR3 has 12 amino acids. From germline, CDR1 is MNHGY and CDR2 SAAAGT.

About this clone itself: The CDR3 end falls 3 residues outside the read, so it is completed with the germline J gene. The V call is TRBV18, the J call TRBJ1-6; 7 positions match TRBD1. Germline assignment: CDR1 KGHSH and CDR2 LQKENI. With V trimmed by 3 bases and J by 10 bases, 12 bases remained unmatched. The CDR3 consists of 16 residues. CDR3 bases read: TGTGCCAGCTCACCCGGGACAGAGACTTTCGGGTCACCC. It specifies CASSPGTETFGSP. The CDR3 in its entirety is CASSPGTETFGSPLHF. Full variable domain (outside the CDR3, taken from reference TRBV18 and TRBJ1-6): NAGVMQNPRHLVRRRGQEARLRCSPMKGHSHVYWYRQLPEEGLKFMVYLQKENIIDESGMPKERFSAEFPKEGPSILRIQQVVRGDSAAYFCASSPGTETFGSPLHFGNGTRLTVT.

On this clone itself: Sequencing ends 3 residues short of the CDR3 end; the germline J gene provides the rest. This chain joins TRBV7-9 and TRBJ2-4; D uncertain. The CDR3 totals 15 residues. V was trimmed by 5 bases and J by 1 base, leaving 12 bases between them. Germline V gene lookup returns CDR1 SEHNR and CDR2 FQNEAQ (reference sequence). The sequenced part of the CDR3 DNA is TGTGCCAGCAGCCGACACTTAGAGGCCAAAAACATT. Translating gives CASSRHLEAKNI. The full CDR3 protein reads CASSRHLEAKNIQYF.

Remarks on this clone: Read sequence stops 3 residues before the CDR3 end, and the germline J gene provides the missing end. The chain recombines TRBV20-1 with TRBJ2-7; 8 positions agree with TRBD1. Germline CDR1 reads DFQATT; CDR2 reads SNEGSKA (reference sequence). Trimming cost V 3 bases and J 3 bases; bases outside gene matches: 4. This CDR3 has 13 amino acids. CDR3 sequence reads: CSARTGVGYEQYF. The CDR3 DNA, read in part, is TGCAGTGCTAGGACAGGGGTAGGCTACGAG.

Of note for this clone: The sequence runs out 3 residues before the end of the CDR3; the remainder is reconstructed from the germline J gene. The chain recombines TRBV19 with TRBJ1-5, with 7 bases fitting TRBD1. V gave up 6 bases and J gave up 4 bases; unmatched junction bases: 3. This CDR3 has 13 residues. The germline CDR1 and CDR2 sequences are LNHDA and SQIVND (reference sequence). CDR3 sequence: CASRPGQNQPQHF. The covered CDR3 bases are TGTGCCAGTAGACCGGGACAGAATCAGCCC.

Comments on this clone: The read is 3 residues too short to cover the CDR3 end, so that end is filled in from the germline J gene. V and J are TRBV18 and TRBJ1-4, with 9 bases aligning to TRBD1. Germline CDR1 and CDR2: KGHSH and LQKENI. J gave up 8 bases and V 2 bases, and 6 bases lay outside the gene matches. The CDR3 loop spans 15 amino acids. CDR3 DNA (partial): TGTGCCAGCTCACCATACGGGACAGGGAGAGAAAAA. Translating gives CASSPYGTGREK. The entire CDR3 protein is CASSPYGTGREKLFF.

In regard to this clone: The read ends 3 residues early relative to the CDR3; the germline J gene fills the gap. The rearrangement links TRBV19 to TRBJ2-1; the match to TRBD2 covers 7 bases. This CDR3 spans 14 amino acids. CDR1 LNHDA and CDR2 SQIVND come from the germline V gene (reference sequence). After removal of 10 bases from V and 7 bases from J, the junction contained 13 bases not matched to a gene. CDR3 protein: CATTLGGGLNEQFF. The DNA read from the CDR3 is TGTGCCACCACCCTGGGGGGGGGTTTGAATGAG.

About this clone: The read is 3 residues too short to cover the CDR3 end, so that end is filled in from the germline J gene. The chain employs TRBV20-1 and TRBJ1-5; 9 bases fit TRBD1. This CDR3 has 16 amino acids. Germline CDR1 and CDR2: DFQATT and SNEGSKA (reference sequence). The V segment lost 3 bases and the J segment 3 bases; nucleotides outside the gene matches: 9. The CDR3: CSARSTGGFLNQPQHF. The DNA read from the CDR3 is TGCAGTGCTAGGTCAACAGGGGGCTTCCTCAATCAGCCC.

With respect to this clone: The missing CDR3 end, 3 residues past where the read stops, is filled in from the germline J gene. The chain links TRBV10-2 to TRBJ1-2; 7 bases map to TRBD1. Germline values: CDR1 WSHSY, CDR2 SAAADI. The CDR3 is 14 amino acids. The CDR3 DNA, read in part, is TGCGCCAGCAGTGAGTCGGGGACAGCGGGAGGC. As protein: CASSESGTAGG. The whole CDR3 reads CASSESGTAGGYTF.

As for this clone: The read ends 3 residues shy of where the CDR3 ends; the end is completed using the germline J gene. The chain combines TRBV19 with TRBJ2-5; D may be TRBD2 (6 bases). CDR3 length: 14 residues. The V gene lost 4 bases and the J gene lost 5 bases, with 14 bases spanning the gap. Germline CDR1 and CDR2: LNHDA and SQIVND (reference sequence). CDR3 region: CASSKGGNGETQYF. CDR3 DNA (partial): TGTGCCAGTAGTAAGGGCGGGAACGGGGAGACC.

Worth noting for this clone: The read finishes 3 residues shy of the CDR3 end, and the germline J gene is used to complete it. The rearrangement uses TRBV14 and TRBJ1-6, with no clear D. The CDR3 length is 13 residues. Trimming removed 2 bases at V and 9 bases at J, with 8 bases between. Germline values: CDR1 SGHDN, CDR2 FVKESK. The CDR3 reads CASSQIPSSPLHF. The covered CDR3 bases are TGTGCCAGCAGCCAAATTCCTTCTTCACCC.

Turning to this clone: The same CDR3 arises from other DNA sequences in this sample as well. CDR3 bases read: TGTGCCAGCAGCTTAGAGGCACAGGGAAACACC. Its protein is CASSLEAQGNT. The whole CDR3 protein reads CASSLEAQGNTIYF. This chain links TRBV7-2 with TRBJ1-3; the D is unclear. The CDR3 goes on 3 residues after the read ends, and that part is filled in from the germline J gene. CDR3 size: 14 residues. The V gene's germline CDR1 is SGHTA and CDR2 FQGNSA. Trimming stripped 1 base from V and 4 bases from J, with 8 bases between.

As regards this clone: The sequence runs out 3 residues before the end of the CDR3; the remainder is reconstructed from the germline J gene. The chain links TRBV7-2 to TRBJ2-5; no clear D gene. V dropped 4 bases and J dropped 7 bases, with 7 bases sitting between them. CDR3 length equals 11 residues. From germline, CDR1 is SGHTA and CDR2 FQGNSA. The CDR3 protein is CASSSGGTQYF. CDR3 DNA (partial): TGTGCCAGCAGCTCCGGCGGGACC.

Details on this clone: The observed sequence ends 3 residues before the CDR3 terminus, with the missing tail filled in from the germline J gene. The chain is built from TRBV30 and TRBJ2-7; 7 bases line up with TRBD1. CDR1 and CDR2 (germline): GTSNPN, SVGIG (reference sequence). The CDR3 is 14 residues long. The ends lost 0 bases at V and 0 bases at J; junction bases unmatched: 2. This CDR3 is CAWSVGDSSYEQYF. CDR3 DNA (partial): TGTGCCTGGAGTGTAGGGGACAGCTCCTACGAG.

Concerning this clone: The CDR3 end falls 3 residues outside the read, so it is completed with the germline J gene. This chain uses TRBV5-6 with TRBJ2-5; D possibly corresponds to TRBD2 (5 bases). CDR3 length: 14 amino acids. Germline V gene lookup returns CDR1 SGHDT and CDR2 YYEEEE. Trimming stripped 5 bases from V and 1 base from J, with 12 bases between. CDR3 DNA, as far as it was read: TGTGCCAGCAGTTTGAACCGGGGCCAAGAGACC. It translates to CASSLNRGQET. The entire CDR3 protein is CASSLNRGQETQYF.

Concerning this clone: Read sequence stops 3 residues before the CDR3 end, and the germline J gene provides the missing end. The chain recombines TRBV6-7 with TRBJ2-1; TRBD2 agrees at 8 bases. TRBV6-7 is treated as an ORF (open reading frame) with a function not yet certain. V dropped 8 bases and J dropped 5; count of bases not matched to a gene: 5. The CDR3 is 13 amino acids. CDR3 residues: CASFRGGNNEQFF. The sequenced CDR3 bases are TGTGCCAGCTTCCGCGGGGGGAACAATGAG.

As to this clone: Sequencing ends 3 residues short of the CDR3 end; the germline J gene provides the rest. The chain links TRBV29-1 to TRBJ1-5; possible D gene TRBD1, 6 bases. V was shortened by 6 bases and J by 7 bases, with 16 bases between the two germline ends. Germline loops: CDR1 SQVTM, CDR2 ANQGSEA. This CDR3 contains 13 residues. CDR3 sequence: CSVAQGVGQPQHF. The part of the CDR3 DNA that was read is TGCAGCGTAGCACAGGGTGTGGGGCAGCCC.

About this clone itself: The read stops 3 residues short of the end of the CDR3; the missing end is completed from the germline J gene. The V call is TRBV5-1, the J call TRBJ1-2; D may be TRBD1 (6 bases). The CDR3 covers 15 residues. The germline CDR1 and CDR2 sequences are SGHRS and YFSETQ. The V end lost 1 base, the J end lost 6 bases, and 16 bases lay between the germline ends. The CDR3 sequence is CASSLYWGHIDGYTF. The covered CDR3 bases are TGCGCCAGCAGCTTGTATTGGGGACACATAGATGGC.

A word on this clone: The read ends 3 residues before the CDR3 terminus; that terminus is restored from the germline J gene. The chain combines TRBV29-1 with TRBJ1-2, with D unclear. The germline gives CDR1 SQVTM, CDR2 ANQGSEA. The ends were cut back, 3 bases at V and 3 bases at J, with 2 bases in the middle. This CDR3 is built from 10 residues. CDR3 DNA, as far as it was read: TGCAGCGTTGACGACTATGGC. Its protein is CSVDDYG. The whole CDR3 protein reads CSVDDYGYTF. The full variable domain, its missing parts supplied by reference TRBV29-1 and TRBJ1-2, is SAVISQKPSRDICQRGTSLTIQCQVDSQVTMMFWYRQQPGQSLTLIATANQGSEATYESGFVIDKFPISRPNLTFSTLTVSNMSPEDSSIYLCSVDDYGYTFGSGTRLTVV.

With regard to this clone: The CDR3 end falls 3 residues outside the read, so it is completed with the germline J gene. This chain links TRBV20-1 with TRBJ2-1, with 7 bases matching TRBD2. From germline, CDR1 is DFQATT and CDR2 SNEGSKA (reference sequence). The V gene end was trimmed by 2 bases and the J gene end by 5 bases; junction bases not matched to a gene: 12. The CDR3 covers 16 residues. The CDR3 loop is CSARSSGAQRNNEQFF. CDR3 DNA (partial): TGCAGTGCTAGATCAAGCGGGGCACAGCGAAACAATGAG.

Comment on this clone: Mismatch with germline at one junction end may stem from a read error. The read stops 3 residues short of the end of the CDR3; the missing end is completed from the germline J gene. J is TRBJ2-1 and V is TRBV7-3; D uncertain. This CDR3 spans 12 amino acids. The germline V gene has CDR1 SGHTA and CDR2 FQGTGA. The CDR3 loop is CSSSPSANEQFF. The covered CDR3 bases are TGTTCCAGCAGCCCCAGCGCCAATGAG.

Details on this clone: From the germline J gene comes the end of the CDR3, since the read stops 3 residues before it. The genes are TRBV5-5 and TRBJ2-2; D unclear. V was trimmed by 4 bases and J by 5 bases, leaving 6 bases between them. This CDR3 contains 12 residues. Germline values: CDR1 SGHKS, CDR2 YYEKEE (reference sequence). The covered CDR3 bases are TGTGCCAGCAGCCGTAATACCGGGGAG. This gives the protein CASSRNTGE. In full, the CDR3 reads CASSRNTGELFF.

A note on this clone: The read comes to an end 3 residues before the CDR3 does, leaving the germline J gene to fill in the end. The identical CDR3 is also encoded by other nucleotide sequences in the sample. The V and J genes are TRBV5-4 and TRBJ2-7; TRBD2 might be the D (6 bases). The CDR3 totals 15 residues. Germline V gene data show CDR1 as SGHNT and CDR2 as YYREEE (reference sequence). Trimming cost V 5 bases and J 6 bases, with 21 bases left between them. Here the CDR3 reads CASSLPGAGFAEQYF. The CDR3 DNA, read in part, is TGTGCCAGCAGTCTCCCGGGTGCGGGATTTGCCGAG.

Concerning this clone itself: The CDR3 end lies 3 residues beyond the end of the read and is filled in from the germline J gene. The V and J genes are TRBV12-3 or TRBV12-4 and TRBJ1-2, with D perhaps matching TRBD1 (6 bases). This CDR3 is built from 13 residues. V was cut by 6 bases and J by 4 bases, with 12 bases left in between. The CDR3 bases that were read are TGTGCCAGCAGCCTAGGACAGATCTATGGC. Translated, it gives CASSLGQIYG. From start to end, the CDR3 is CASSLGQIYGYTF.